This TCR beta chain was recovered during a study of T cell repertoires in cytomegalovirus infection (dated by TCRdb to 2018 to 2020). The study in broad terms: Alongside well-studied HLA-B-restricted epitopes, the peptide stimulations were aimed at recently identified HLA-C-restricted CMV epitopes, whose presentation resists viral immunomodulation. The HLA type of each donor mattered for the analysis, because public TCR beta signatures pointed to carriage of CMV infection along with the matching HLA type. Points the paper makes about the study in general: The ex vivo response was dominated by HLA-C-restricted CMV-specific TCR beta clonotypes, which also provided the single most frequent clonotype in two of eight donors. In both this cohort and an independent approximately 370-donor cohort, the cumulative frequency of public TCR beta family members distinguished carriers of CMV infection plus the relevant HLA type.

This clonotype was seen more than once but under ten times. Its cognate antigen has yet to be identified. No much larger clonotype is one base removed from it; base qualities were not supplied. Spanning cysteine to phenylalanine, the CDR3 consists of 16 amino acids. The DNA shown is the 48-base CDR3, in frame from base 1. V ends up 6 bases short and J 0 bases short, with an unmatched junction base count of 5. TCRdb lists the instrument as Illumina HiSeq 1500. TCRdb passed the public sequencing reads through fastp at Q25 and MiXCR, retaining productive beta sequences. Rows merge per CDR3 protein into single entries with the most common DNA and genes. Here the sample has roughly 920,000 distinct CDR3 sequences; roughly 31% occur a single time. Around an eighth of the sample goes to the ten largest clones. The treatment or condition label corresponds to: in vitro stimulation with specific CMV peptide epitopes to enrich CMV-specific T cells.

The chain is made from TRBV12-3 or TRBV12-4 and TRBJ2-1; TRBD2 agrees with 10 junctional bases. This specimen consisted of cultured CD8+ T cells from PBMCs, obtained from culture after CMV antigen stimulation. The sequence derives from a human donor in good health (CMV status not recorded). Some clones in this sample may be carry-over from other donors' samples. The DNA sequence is TGTGCCAGCAGCCCGACTAGCGGGTTCTCCTACAATGAGCAGTTCTTC. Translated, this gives CASSPTSGFSYNEQFF.